These 16 T cell receptor beta chains came from one sample sequenced in a study of blood T cell repertoires in COVID-19. Profiled with immunoSEQ multiplex PCR; TCRdb holds only in-frame clones, not every one. This table holds 150,000 to 200,000 clones, about 83% found once. Sequencing was carried out using peripheral blood. These receptors came from a man in his sixties with acute or convalescent COVID-19.

This chain connects TRBV27 to TRBJ1-1, with D perhaps TRBD1 (6 bases). The CDR3 sequence is 14 residues long. Trimming removed 5 bases at V and 5 bases at J, with 15 bases between. Germline CDR1 is MNHEY and CDR2 is SMNVEV (reference sequence). CDR3 sequence reads: CASSPILGATEAFF. DNA of the CDR3: TGTGCCAGCAGTCCCATACTGGGGGCAACTGAAGCTTTCTTT.

V gene TRBV6-5 combines with J gene TRBJ1-2, with 9 positions matching TRBD1. The V gene end was trimmed by 6 bases and the J gene end by 4 bases; junction bases not matched to a gene: 6. This CDR3 region has 14 residues. The germline V gene encodes CDR1 MNHEY and CDR2 SVGAGI. The CDR3, as DNA: TGTGCCAGCAGGTCGGGACAGGGAAGCTATGGCTACACCTTC. It codes for CASRSGQGSYGYTF.

This chain uses TRBV4-1 with TRBJ1-2; 8 bases match TRBD1. The trim removed 6 bases at V and 0 bases at J, leaving 6 bases unmatched. This CDR3 has 15 amino acids. Germline CDR1 is MGHRA and CDR2 is YSYEKL. This CDR3 is CASRLGQGTNYGYTF. CDR3 nucleotides: TGCGCCAGCAGACTCGGACAGGGTACTAACTATGGCTACACCTTC.

The CDR3 nucleotides are TGTGCCACCAAGGGACAGGGGGCAGAGAATGAGCAGTTCTTC. It translates to CATKGQGAENEQFF. This chain connects TRBV24-1 to TRBJ2-1; 12 bases are shared with TRBD1. The CDR3 has 14 amino acids. V dropped 8 bases and J dropped 7; count of bases not matched to a gene: 5. The germline V gene has CDR1 KGHDR and CDR2 SFDVKD.

This chain uses TRBV29-1 with TRBJ2-1; weak D call: TRBD2 (6 bases). Germline values: CDR1 SQVTM, CDR2 ANQGSEA. The CDR3 loop spans 12 amino acids. Trimming took off 6 bases at V and 7 bases at J, with 13 bases between the two ends. Here the CDR3 DNA reads TGCAGCGTCGCTGGGACTCCTAATGAGCAGTTCTTC. This translates into CSVAGTPNEQFF.

V gene TRBV30 combines with J gene TRBJ2-3, with D possibly being TRBD1 (5 bases). This CDR3 region has 14 residues. Trimming pared 0 bases from V and 4 bases from J, leaving 11 bases between. Germline values: CDR1 GTSNPN, CDR2 SVGIG (reference sequence). The CDR3 nucleotides read TGTGCCTGGAGTGTAGAAGGGGCGGCAGATACGCAGTATTTT. This gives the protein CAWSVEGAADTQYF. Combining the CDR3 with reference TRBV30 and TRBJ2-3 gives the whole variable domain SQTIHQWPATLVQPVGSPLSLECTVEGTSNPNLYWYRQAAGRGLQLLFYSVGIGQISSEVPQNLSASRPQDRQFILSSKKLLLSDSGFYLCAWSVEGAADTQYFGPGTRLTVL.

This clone occurred a few times. The chain uses TRBV18 and TRBJ2-6, with a weak D call TRBD1 (7 bases). CDR1 is KGHSH and CDR2 is LQKENI in the germline V gene. The CDR3 runs to 19 residues. V was shortened by 1 base and J by 1 base, with 17 bases between the two germline ends. The chain's CDR3 is CASSPRTGGGDSGANVLTF. In nucleotides, the CDR3 is TGTGCCAGCTCACCACGGACCGGAGGGGGCGATTCTGGGGCCAACGTCCTGACTTTC. Together with reference TRBV18 and TRBJ2-6, the CDR3 gives the full variable domain: NAGVMQNPRHLVRRRGQEARLRCSPMKGHSHVYWYRQLPEEGLKFMVYLQKENIIDESGMPKERFSAEFPKEGPSILRIQQVVRGDSAAYFCASSPRTGGGDSGANVLTFGAGSRLTVL.

This chain joins TRBV6-5 and TRBJ1-2; 8 positions match TRBD1. This CDR3 has 14 amino acids. Germline CDR1 is MNHEY and CDR2 is SVGAGI. Trimming at V came to 8 bases and at J to 7 bases, leaving 12 bases not matched to a gene. The CDR3 nucleotides are TGTGCCAGCCGACCAAGGCAGGGGGCGGGTGGCTACACCTTC. Translating it yields CASRPRQGAGGYTF.

This chain joins TRBV4-3 and TRBJ2-1; tentative D call: TRBD1 (6 bases). V lost 0 bases to trimming and J lost 4 bases, with 10 bases between them. This CDR3 contains 15 residues. CDR1 and CDR2 (germline): LGHNA, YSLEER. In DNA, the CDR3 is TGCGCCAGCAGCCAAGAAGTACAGGGTTACAATGAGCAGTTCTTC. This sequence encodes CASSQEVQGYNEQFF.

This sequence joins TRBV11-2 and TRBJ2-5, with 9 bases identical to TRBD2. The length of the CDR3 is 16 residues. V lost 5 bases to trimming and J lost 0 bases; unmatched junction nucleotides: 7. CDR1 and CDR2 from the germline V gene are SGHAT and FQNNGV. The CDR3 loop reads CASSTWAGGYQETQYF. CDR3 DNA sequence: TGTGCCAGCAGCACTTGGGCGGGGGGGTACCAAGAGACCCAGTACTTC.

This chain joins TRBV5-6 and TRBJ1-2; D might be TRBD1 (6 bases). Trimming pared 3 bases from V and 7 bases from J, leaving 16 bases between. CDR1 and CDR2 (germline): SGHDT, YYEEEE. The CDR3 totals 14 residues. This chain's CDR3 is CASSYWQGLSGYTF. CDR3 coding DNA: TGTGCCAGCAGCTATTGGCAGGGGCTGTCTGGCTACACCTTC.

The V call is TRBV19, the J call TRBJ1-2; D is possibly TRBD1 (6 bases). V was cut by 4 bases and J by 2 bases, with 8 bases left in between. Germline V CDR1 and CDR2: LNHDA, SQIVND (reference sequence). The CDR3 covers 13 residues. Written as DNA, the CDR3 is TGTGCCAGTAGTACAGGGGTGAACTATGGCTACACCTTC. Its protein is CASSTGVNYGYTF.

The CDR3 reads CASSLIPNPIGETQYF. The DNA for the CDR3 is TGTGCCAGCAGCTTAATCCCCAACCCCATCGGGGAGACCCAGTACTTC. The rearrangement uses TRBV7-2 and TRBJ2-5, with D unresolved. In germline, CDR1 is SGHTA, CDR2 FQGNSA. V shed 2 bases and J shed 5 bases, with 18 bases lying between them. This CDR3 spans 16 amino acids.

This chain connects TRBV5-5 to TRBJ2-3; 9 nucleotides align to TRBD2. Germline CDR1 and CDR2: SGHKS and YYEKEE (reference sequence). The CDR3 extends over 17 amino acids. The ends lost 1 base at V and 0 bases at J; junction bases unmatched: 6. This chain's CDR3 is CASSLSSGALSTDTQYF. CDR3 nucleotides: TGTGCCAGCAGCTTGTCTAGCGGGGCACTAAGCACAGATACGCAGTATTTT.

V gene TRBV3-1 (or the pseudogene TRBV3-2) combines with J gene TRBJ1-1; D unclear. Germline V CDR1 and CDR2: LGHDT, YNNKEL (reference sequence). This CDR3 spans 13 amino acids. Trimming stripped 6 bases from V and 2 bases from J, with 10 bases between. DNA of the CDR3: TGTGCCAGCAGGGAGGTCGGCAACACTGAAGCTTTCTTT. As protein: CASREVGNTEAFF.

This clone was seen a few times. The J gene is TRBJ2-3, the V gene TRBV30; 11 nucleotides match TRBD2. The CDR3 runs to 14 residues. Germline V gene sequence: CDR1 GTSNPN, CDR2 SVGIG (reference sequence). V gave up 7 bases and J gave up 0 bases; unmatched junction bases: 3. The CDR3 sequence: CAFSGGVSTDTQYF. The CDR3 DNA is TGTGCCTTTAGCGGGGGGGTTAGCACAGATACGCAGTATTTT.